This TCR delta chain was identified during a study of γδ T cells in repeated Plasmodium falciparum infection. On the study more broadly: Donors had four controlled P. falciparum NF54 infections over roughly 600 days. Malian samples came from no-transmission periods or across acute febrile malaria episodes. Each infection was followed by sampling at 21 days, plus baseline and some pre-infection draws.

As concerns this clone: The TCRdb record carries a much larger clone's protein, which differs from this DNA's translation at residue 5; a read error is the likely cause, and the protein listed here is the DNA translation.

Vgamma9/Vdelta2+ and Vdelta2-negative gammadelta T cells were flow-sorted from PBMC for bulk sequencing. TCRdb reprocessed the multiplex PCR reads using CATT. The table includes 85,000 to 95,000 delta-chain clones, approximately 1.5% detected once. Germline lookup yields CDR1 TSWWSYY and CDR2 QGS. V gave up 5 bases and J gave up 1 base, with 8 bases separating them. The CDR3 totals 13 residues. This TCR came from a pool of human donors (malaria-infected and uninfected, not separated). This rearrangement joins TRDV1 to TRDJ1; unclear D gene. Sample: gamma-delta T cells from blood. DNA for the CDR3: TGTGCTCTTGGGCGTTCCGTCACCGATAAACTCATCTTT. It codes for CALGRSVTDKLIF.